The 9 T cell receptor beta chains below all came from one sample that was sequenced in a study. TCRdb recomputed calls from the RT-PCR reads with MiXCR, one row per CDR3 protein. The repertoire holds 550,000 to 750,000 distinct CDR3 sequences, with 13% to 15% as singletons. The sequenced material came from memory CD4+ T cells from blood. These receptors originate from a female donor in good health, serving as a healthy control.

This clonotype was seen a handful of times. The chain has TRBV12-3 or TRBV12-4 and TRBJ2-3; maybe TRBD2 (5 bases). The CDR3 runs to 14 residues. V shed 3 bases and J shed 4 bases, with 11 bases lying between them. CDR3: CASSFRGSADTQYF. The DNA of the CDR3 is TGTGCCAGCAGTTTTCGAGGGAGCGCAGATACGCAGTATTTT.

Many counts were recorded for this clonotype. The chain uses TRBV5-5 and TRBJ1-2; 9 bases agree with TRBD1. This CDR3 is built from 15 residues. Germline CDR1 reads SGHKS; CDR2 reads YYEKEE (reference sequence). After removal of 4 bases from V and 2 bases from J, the junction contained 6 bases not matched to a gene. CDR3 sequence: CASSRTGQGNYGYTF. The CDR3 coding sequence is TGTGCCAGCAGCCGGACAGGACAGGGGAACTATGGCTACACCTTC.

To note about this clonotype: Being one base from a much bigger clone, this may be a read error. The rearrangement links TRBV29-1 to TRBJ2-7, with TRBD2 as a possible D gene (5 bases). The CDR3 is made up of 13 amino acids. Germline V gene data show CDR1 as SQVTM and CDR2 as ANQGSEA. The CDR3 loop is CSVETAGEDDQYF. CDR3 sequence (DNA): TGCAGCGTTGAGACCGCGGGCGAGGACGATCAGTACTTC.

There are many counts of this clonotype. The chain has TRBV6-2 or TRBV6-3 and TRBJ2-1; 9 nucleotides line up with TRBD2. The CDR3 covers 17 residues. Germline loops: CDR1 MNHEY, CDR2 SVGEGT. Trimming removed 0 bases from V and 3 bases from J; junction bases left unmatched: 6. The CDR3 is CASSYSSSGTLYNEQFF. Written as DNA, the CDR3 is TGTGCCAGCAGTTACTCGTCTAGCGGGACGCTCTACAATGAGCAGTTCTTC.

The chain uses TRBV6-6 and TRBJ2-3; no reliable D call. From germline, CDR1 is MNHNY and CDR2 SVGAGI (reference sequence). V was cut by 5 bases and J by 8 bases, with 11 bases left in between. The CDR3 extends over 12 amino acids. The chain's CDR3 is CASSTVRGTQYF. The DNA of the CDR3 is TGTGCCAGCAGTACCGTGCGCGGTACGCAGTATTTT.

This clonotype has just a few counts. The J gene is TRBJ2-2, the V gene TRBV7-3, with 9 bases lining up with TRBD1. Germline V gene data show CDR1 as SGHTA and CDR2 as FQGTGA. The V gene end was trimmed by 5 bases and the J gene end by 4 bases; junction bases not matched to a gene: 5. The length of the CDR3 is 15 residues. CDR3 in DNA: TGTGCCAGCAGCCAACAGGGGGCAGGCACCGGGGAGCTGTTTTTT. Translated: CASSQQGAGTGELFF.

This clonotype appeared many times. The rearrangement uses TRBV12-3 or TRBV12-4 and TRBJ1-6; 7 bases are shared with TRBD1. V trimming: 6 bases; J trimming: 8 bases; junction bases outside the gene matches: 10. This CDR3 comprises 15 residues. CDR3 in amino acids: CASRPQGGADSPLHF. CDR3 coding DNA: TGTGCCAGCAGGCCGCAAGGGGGCGCGGATTCACCCCTCCACTTT.

This chain joins TRBV9 and TRBJ2-3; 7 bases match TRBD2. Losses at the gene ends were 2 bases for V and 0 bases for J; bases not matched to a gene: 9. Per the germline V gene, CDR1 is SGDLS and CDR2 is YYNGEE. This CDR3 has 17 residues. CDR3 sequence reads: CASSVLGGEYSTDTQYF. The DNA of the CDR3 is TGTGCCAGCAGCGTTCTTGGGGGGGAATATAGCACAGATACGCAGTATTTT.

In its sample, this clonotype was seen a few times. The gene calls are TRBV20-1 and TRBJ2-6, with D unclear. Per germline, CDR1 DFQATT and CDR2 SNEGSKA (reference sequence). The V and J ends lost 5 bases and 1 base respectively, with 6 bases between them. CDR3 size: 13 residues. The CDR3 nucleotides read TGCAGTGCTCCTTCTTCTGGGGCCAACGTCCTGACTTTC. Amino acid sequence: CSAPSSGANVLTF.